What follows is one TCR beta chain and its context. The data derive from a study of OX40 agonist ivuxolimab in advanced cancers. Clones were read by immunoSEQ multiplex PCR, and TCRdb kept only the in-frame ones, dropping some. The sample carries approximately 60,000 clones, about four fifths recorded once. The CDR3 runs to 16 residues. The V end was cut by 6 bases, the J end by 0 bases, with 15 bases between. This sample comprised CD4+ or CD8+ T cells sorted from blood, obtained in a trial of the OX40 agonist ivuxolimab. The rearrangement links TRBV23-1 to TRBJ2-4; D remains unclear. TRBV23-1 is given ORF status, its function remaining uncertain. The sequence derives from an adult with an advanced solid tumor such as melanoma, head and neck, liver or kidney cancer. The CDR3 sequence: CASSPGPTLAKNIQYF. DNA for the CDR3: TGCGCCAGCAGCCCAGGACCCACGCTAGCCAAAAACATTCAGTACTTC.